Shown below are 21 T cell receptor beta chains from a single sample sequenced in a study of cytomegalovirus exposure and HLA in healthy donors. 60 Vbeta and 13 Jbeta primers were used in PCR. The table came from immunoSEQ multiplex PCR; TCRdb's copy has only in-frame clones and leaves some out. The repertoire includes around 130,000 clones, about 86% of them detected once, and about 2.4% sits in the top ten. The sequenced material came from PBMCs. All receptors derive from a woman aged 40 to 50 in good health and CMV-seronegative.

This clone was seen only a few times. The J gene is TRBJ1-1, the V gene TRBV2; no clear D. V was trimmed by 3 bases and J by 0 bases, leaving 5 bases between them. The germline V gene has CDR1 SNHLY and CDR2 FYNNEI. The CDR3 runs to 13 residues. The chain's CDR3 is CASSDAVNTEAFF. In DNA form, the CDR3 reads TGTGCCAGCAGTGATGCGGTGAACACTGAAGCTTTCTTT.

This chain joins TRBV10-1 and TRBJ2-3, with TRBD2 identical over 14 bases. J was trimmed by 6 bases and V by 3 bases; bases with no gene match: 5. Germline V lookup: CDR1 WNHNN, CDR2 SYGVQD (reference sequence). This CDR3 region has 16 residues. The CDR3 loop reads CASSDTGLAGDDTQYF. CDR3 in DNA: TGCGCCAGCAGTGATACGGGACTAGCGGGAGACGATACGCAGTATTTT.

The chain combines TRBV19 with TRBJ1-1; 7 bases are a match to TRBD1. CDR3 length: 16 amino acids. The J segment lost 4 bases and the V segment lost 7 bases, leaving 15 bases of the junction unmatched. Per the germline V gene, CDR1 is LNHDA and CDR2 is SQIVND (reference sequence). The CDR3 loop is CASTAPHRDRGTEAFF. DNA of the CDR3: TGTGCCAGTACCGCACCCCACAGGGACAGAGGCACTGAAGCTTTCTTT.

This clone was picked up a small number of times. The V call is TRBV10-3, the J call TRBJ1-1; D gene unclear. CDR3 size: 13 residues. Per germline, CDR1 ENHRY and CDR2 SYGVKD. V lost 4 bases and J lost 0, with 6 bases in between. CDR3 bases: TGTGCCATCAGTGGTTCGGTGAACACTGAAGCTTTCTTT. As protein: CAISGSVNTEAFF.

This rearrangement joins TRBV7-3 to TRBJ1-1; no firm D call. Looked up from germline, CDR1 is SGHTA and CDR2 is FQGTGA. V shed 1 base and J shed 3 bases, with 6 bases lying between them. This CDR3 contains 13 residues. The CDR3 DNA follows: TGTGCCAGCAGCTTAAGTCCCTACACTGAAGCTTTCTTT. Its translation: CASSLSPYTEAFF.

CDR3 sequence: CASSREMVGSGSVYEQYF. CDR3 DNA: TGTGCCAGCAGCCGCGAAATGGTGGGCAGCGGGAGTGTCTACGAGCAGTACTTC. The V and J genes are TRBV4-2 and TRBJ2-7; TRBD2 aligns across 8 bases. After removal of 4 bases from V and 3 bases from J, the junction contained 17 bases not matched to a gene. The germline gives CDR1 LGHNA, CDR2 YNFKEQ. The CDR3 sequence is 18 residues long.

The V gene is TRBV7-2, the J gene TRBJ2-7, with 8 bases identical to TRBD2. V lost 3 bases to trimming and J lost 3 bases; unmatched junction nucleotides: 4. Germline lookup yields CDR1 SGHTA and CDR2 FQGNSA. This CDR3 has 14 amino acids. The CDR3 protein is CASSFAAGDYEQYF. CDR3 DNA sequence: TGTGCCAGCAGCTTTGCAGCGGGAGACTACGAGCAGTACTTC.

The chain has TRBV7-2 and TRBJ2-7; D is uncertain. The germline V and J ends were trimmed by 5 bases and 6 bases, with 11 bases remaining between them. CDR3 length: 12 amino acids. Germline V gene sequence: CDR1 SGHTA, CDR2 FQGNSA. The CDR3 nucleotides read TGTGCCAGCAGCGTGCGACAAGGCGAGCAGTACTTC. It yields the protein CASSVRQGEQYF.

The chain couples TRBV15 to TRBJ1-3; TRBD1 matches 7 bases. The CDR3 sequence is 16 residues long. Germline CDR1 reads LNHNV; CDR2 reads YYDKDF (reference sequence). Germline trimming cut 4 bases from V and 4 bases from J; bases unmatched to any gene: 10. This CDR3 is CATSKADRARGNTIYF. The CDR3 DNA follows: TGTGCCACCAGCAAGGCCGACAGGGCTCGGGGAAACACCATATATTTT. The whole variable domain, filled in from reference TRBV15 and TRBJ1-3, reads DAMVIQNPRYQVTQFGKPVTLSCSQTLNHNVMYWYQQKSSQAPKLLFHYYDKDFNNEADTPDNFQSRRPNTSFCFLDIRSPGLGDTAMYLCATSKADRARGNTIYFGEGSWLTVV.

The V gene is TRBV15, the J gene TRBJ2-5; possibly TRBD1 for D (5 bases). The V and J ends lost 0 bases and 11 bases respectively, with 13 bases between them. The CDR3 loop spans 13 amino acids. Looked up from germline, CDR1 is LNHNV and CDR2 is YYDKDF (reference sequence). CDR3 sequence reads: CATSRDTGMEQYF. The DNA of the CDR3 is TGTGCCACCAGCAGAGATACAGGAATGGAGCAGTACTTC.

The rearrangement links TRBV30 to TRBJ2-7, with TRBD1 as a possible D gene (6 bases). Germline CDR1 reads GTSNPN; CDR2 reads SVGIG (reference sequence). The CDR3 has 14 amino acids. V shed 3 bases and J shed 3 bases, with 15 bases lying between them. CDR3 sequence (DNA): TGTGCCTGGAGCACCCCCCCCAGGGGCTACGAGCAGTACTTC. Amino acids: CAWSTPPRGYEQYF.

The V call is TRBV28, the J call TRBJ2-7, with TRBD1 as a possible D gene (6 bases). Per germline, CDR1 MDHEN and CDR2 SYDVKM. This CDR3 spans 15 amino acids. Trimming left V 5 bases short and J 1 base short, with 15 bases between. Here the CDR3 DNA reads TGTGCCAGCAGTCCCAGGGGACACGGATCCTACGAGCAGTACTTC. This translates into CASSPRGHGSYEQYF. Full variable domain (missing parts from reference TRBV28 and TRBJ2-7): DVKVTQSSRYLVKRTGEKVFLECVQDMDHENMFWYRQDPGLGLRLIYFSYDVKMKEKGDIPEGYSVSREKKERFSLILESASTNQTSMYLCASSPRGHGSYEQYFGPGTRLTVT.

The rearrangement joins TRBV5-4 to TRBJ2-5; 8 bases are shared with TRBD2. Germline CDR1 is SGHNT and CDR2 is YYREEE (reference sequence). Trimming removed 3 bases from V and 5 bases from J; junction bases left unmatched: 3. This CDR3 is built from 13 residues. For the CDR3, the DNA is TGTGCCAGCAGCTGGACTAGCACCGAGACCCAGTACTTC. Translating it yields CASSWTSTETQYF. Drawing the rest from reference TRBV5-4 and TRBJ2-5, the complete variable domain is ETGVTQSPTHLIKTRGQQVTLRCSSQSGHNTVSWYQQALGQGPQFIFQYYREEENGRGNFPPRFSGLQFPNYSSELNVNALELDDSALYLCASSWTSTETQYFGPGTRLLVL.

The rearrangement links TRBV25-1 to TRBJ1-1; 11 nucleotides align to TRBD1. The trim removed 7 bases at V and 5 bases at J, leaving 3 bases unmatched. The CDR3 sequence is 13 residues long. Germline CDR1 and CDR2: MGHDK and SYGVNS. The CDR3 loop is CASKGQGGTEAFF. DNA for the CDR3: TGTGCCAGCAAGGGACAGGGGGGGACTGAAGCTTTCTTT.

The gene calls are TRBV5-1 and TRBJ2-7, with 8 bases lining up with TRBD1. V was pared by 4 bases and J by 6 bases, with 12 bases of the junction left unmatched. Germline loops: CDR1 SGHRS, CDR2 YFSETQ. This CDR3 is 15 amino acids long. CDR3 protein: CASSLGQELTGEQYF. The CDR3 DNA reads TGCGCCAGCAGCCTGGGACAGGAATTGACGGGCGAGCAGTACTTC.

The gene calls are TRBV5-1 and TRBJ1-1, with 9 bases that match TRBD1. From germline, CDR1 is SGHRS and CDR2 YFSETQ. Trimming at V came to 1 base and at J to 6 bases, leaving 7 bases not matched to a gene. The CDR3 runs to 15 residues. CDR3 sequence: CASSLWGQGYPEAFF. CDR3 sequence (DNA): TGCGCCAGCAGCTTGTGGGGACAGGGTTACCCTGAAGCTTTCTTT.

The V call is TRBV4-1, the J call TRBJ1-1, with 10 nucleotides matching TRBD1. The V gene's germline CDR1 is MGHRA and CDR2 YSYEKL. This CDR3 spans 17 amino acids. J gave up 3 bases and V 1 base, and 8 bases lay outside the gene matches. DNA of the CDR3: TGCGCCAGCAGCCAAGTATGGGACAGGGGATACGACACTGAAGCTTTCTTT. Amino acids: CASSQVWDRGYDTEAFF.

This chain links TRBV28 with TRBJ2-1; the match to TRBD2 covers 7 bases. Germline V lookup: CDR1 MDHEN, CDR2 SYDVKM. V was clipped by 11 bases and J by 9 bases; unmatched bases: 4. The CDR3 extends over 10 amino acids. The CDR3 DNA reads TGTGCCTGGGGGAGGGGTGAGCAGTTCTTC. This translates into CAWGRGEQFF.

This clone was seen more than once but under ten times. The J gene is TRBJ2-7, the V gene TRBV10-1, with D hard to call. V lost 3 bases and J lost 0, with 6 bases in between. In germline, CDR1 is WNHNN, CDR2 SYGVQD (reference sequence). The CDR3 runs 13 residues. The CDR3 loop is CASSEYLSYEQYF. CDR3 sequence (DNA): TGCGCCAGCAGTGAATATCTCTCCTACGAGCAGTACTTC.

This rearrangement joins TRBV15 to TRBJ2-2; TRBD2 matches 10 bases. V dropped 1 base and J dropped 3; count of bases not matched to a gene: 5. The CDR3 is made up of 17 amino acids. Germline V CDR1 and CDR2: LNHNV, YYDKDF (reference sequence). The CDR3, as DNA: TGTGCCACCAGCAGAGGGCTAGCGGGAGTTTACACCGGGGAGCTGTTTTTT. Protein product: CATSRGLAGVYTGELFF.

The rearrangement uses TRBV7-8 and TRBJ2-1; 10 bases are shared with TRBD2. This CDR3 comprises 16 residues. Germline CDR1 is SGHVS and CDR2 is FQNEAQ. With V trimmed by 5 bases and J by 4 bases, 8 bases remained unmatched. The CDR3 region is CASSRAGGSLYNEQFF. The DNA of the CDR3 is TGTGCCAGCAGCCGAGCGGGAGGGAGTTTATACAATGAGCAGTTCTTC.